This T cell receptor beta chain emerged from a study of shared clonotypes between healthy human individuals. Points from the study as a whole: Only blood was sampled; tissue repertoires likely differ.

As regards this clone: What it binds is not known.

The assay was immunoSEQ multiplex PCR, and TCRdb's table has in-frame clones only and misses some. The sample carries over a million clones, roughly 95% recorded once. There are 15 residues in the CDR3. Trimming took 2 bases from V and 6 from J; bases not matched to a gene: 3. Per germline, CDR1 MNHEY and CDR2 SVGAGI. This TCR was sampled from a man in his thirties or forties in good health. The specimen was naive CD4+ T cells sorted from blood. Subset of the sample: CD45RA+ positively selected. This sequence joins TRBV6-5 and TRBJ2-1, with 11 bases fitting TRBD2. CDR3 sequence reads: CASSYGTSGINEQFF. The CDR3 bases are TGTGCCAGCAGTTACGGGACTAGCGGTATCAATGAGCAGTTCTTC.